The present T cell receptor (beta chain) was sequenced within a study of response to subunit inactivated influenza vaccine. Whole-study results and caveats: With each seasonal influenza vaccination, the authors suggested, few new T cells are recruited.

TCRdb redid the calling of the RT-PCR reads with MiXCR, one entry per CDR3 protein. The sample consists of over 750,000 distinct CDR3 sequences, 20% to 25% of them appearing once. Notes on this clonotype: Its cognate antigen is unknown.

Germline V gives CDR1 SGHNT, CDR2 YYREEE (reference sequence). The CDR3 covers 15 residues. The J segment lost 2 bases and the V segment lost 2 bases, leaving 6 bases of the junction unmatched. Here the sequenced sample was PBMCs from blood, taken more than 4 days after vaccination. The source of this sequence is a man aged 45-65 years who received an inactivated influenza vaccine. The genes are TRBV5-4 and TRBJ2-7; 8 bases map to TRBD2. The DNA for the CDR3 is TGTGCCAGCAGCTTCGCTAGCGGGCACACCTACGAGCAGTACTTC. It specifies CASSFASGHTYEQYF.